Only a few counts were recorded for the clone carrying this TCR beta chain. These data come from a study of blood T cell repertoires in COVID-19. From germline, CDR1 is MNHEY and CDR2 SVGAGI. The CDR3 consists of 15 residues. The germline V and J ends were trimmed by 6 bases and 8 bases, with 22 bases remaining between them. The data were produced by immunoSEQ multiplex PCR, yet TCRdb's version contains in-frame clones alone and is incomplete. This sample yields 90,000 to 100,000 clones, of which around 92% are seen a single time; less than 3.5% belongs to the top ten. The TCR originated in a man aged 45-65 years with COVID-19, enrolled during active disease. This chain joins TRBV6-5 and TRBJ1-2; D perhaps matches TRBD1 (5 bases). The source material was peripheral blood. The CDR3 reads CASRSVEGRTRGYTF. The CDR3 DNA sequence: TGTGCCAGCAGGTCCGTGGAGGGGCGCACACGGGGCTACACCTTC.